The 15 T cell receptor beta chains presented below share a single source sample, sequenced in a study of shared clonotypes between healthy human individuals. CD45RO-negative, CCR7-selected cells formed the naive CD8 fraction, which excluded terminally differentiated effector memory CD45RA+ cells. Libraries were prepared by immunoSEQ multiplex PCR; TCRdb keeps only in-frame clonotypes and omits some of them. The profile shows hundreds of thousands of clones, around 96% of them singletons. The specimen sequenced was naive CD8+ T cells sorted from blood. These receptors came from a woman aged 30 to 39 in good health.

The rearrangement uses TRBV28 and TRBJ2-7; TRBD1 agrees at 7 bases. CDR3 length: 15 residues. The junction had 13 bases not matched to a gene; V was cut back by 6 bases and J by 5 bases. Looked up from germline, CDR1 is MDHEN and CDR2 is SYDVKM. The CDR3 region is CASSLRPGQRHEQYF. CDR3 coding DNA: TGTGCCAGCAGCCTTAGACCGGGACAGCGCCACGAGCAGTACTTC.

The CDR3 is CASSLVLGENYEQYF. CDR3 DNA sequence: TGTGCCAGCAGCTTAGTGCTAGGAGAAAACTACGAGCAGTACTTC. The chain is built from TRBV7-9 and TRBJ2-7; unclear D gene. Germline-derived CDR1 and CDR2 are SEHNR and FQNEAQ (reference sequence). The CDR3 runs to 15 residues. The V end lost 1 base, the J end lost 3 bases, and 13 bases lay between the germline ends.

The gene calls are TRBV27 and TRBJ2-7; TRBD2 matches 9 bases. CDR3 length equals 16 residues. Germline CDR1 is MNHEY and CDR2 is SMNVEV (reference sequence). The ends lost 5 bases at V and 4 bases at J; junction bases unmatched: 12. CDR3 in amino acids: CASSPHLQREAYEQYF. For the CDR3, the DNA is TGTGCCAGCAGTCCTCACCTCCAGCGGGAGGCGTACGAGCAGTACTTC.

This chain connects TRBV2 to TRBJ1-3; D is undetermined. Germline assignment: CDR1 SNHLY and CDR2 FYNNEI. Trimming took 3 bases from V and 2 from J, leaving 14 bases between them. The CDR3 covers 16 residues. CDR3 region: CASSDSWGVPGNTIYF. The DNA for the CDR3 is TGTGCCAGCAGTGACAGCTGGGGAGTCCCTGGAAACACCATATATTTT.

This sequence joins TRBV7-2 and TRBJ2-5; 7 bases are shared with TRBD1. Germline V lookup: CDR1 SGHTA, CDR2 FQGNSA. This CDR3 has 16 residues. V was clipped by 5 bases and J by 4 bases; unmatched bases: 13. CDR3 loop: CASSPRFATGSETQYF. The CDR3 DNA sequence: TGTGCCAGCAGCCCCCGGTTCGCGACAGGGTCAGAGACCCAGTACTTC.

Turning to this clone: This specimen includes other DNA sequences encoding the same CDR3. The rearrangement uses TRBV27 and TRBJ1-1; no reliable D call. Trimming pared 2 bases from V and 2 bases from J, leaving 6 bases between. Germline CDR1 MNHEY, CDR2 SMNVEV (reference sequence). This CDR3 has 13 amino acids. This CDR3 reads CASSLSRNTEAFF. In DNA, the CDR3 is TGTGCCAGCAGTTTAAGCAGAAACACTGAAGCTTTCTTT.

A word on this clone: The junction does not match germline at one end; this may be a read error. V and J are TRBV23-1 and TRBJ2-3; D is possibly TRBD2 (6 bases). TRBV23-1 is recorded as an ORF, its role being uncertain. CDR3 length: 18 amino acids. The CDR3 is CASIQVPMGREYTDTQYF. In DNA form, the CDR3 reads TGCGCCAGCATTCAAGTTCCGATGGGGCGGGAATACACAGATACGCAGTATTTT.

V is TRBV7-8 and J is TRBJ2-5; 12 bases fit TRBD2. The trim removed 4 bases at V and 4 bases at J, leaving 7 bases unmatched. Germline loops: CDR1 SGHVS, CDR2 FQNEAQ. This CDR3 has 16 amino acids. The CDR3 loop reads CASSSWTSGNRETQYF. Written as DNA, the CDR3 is TGTGCCAGCAGCTCATGGACTAGCGGGAATCGAGAGACCCAGTACTTC.

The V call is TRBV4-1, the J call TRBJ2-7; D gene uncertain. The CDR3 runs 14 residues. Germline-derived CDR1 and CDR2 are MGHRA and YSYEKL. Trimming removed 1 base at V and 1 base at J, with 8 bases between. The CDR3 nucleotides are TGCGCCAGCAGCCAAGTCGCCGAATCCTACGAGCAGTACTTC. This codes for CASSQVAESYEQYF.

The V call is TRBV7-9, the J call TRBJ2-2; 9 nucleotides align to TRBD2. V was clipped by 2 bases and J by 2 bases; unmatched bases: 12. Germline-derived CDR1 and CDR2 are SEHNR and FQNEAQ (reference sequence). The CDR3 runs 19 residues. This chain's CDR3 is CASSLLSGRSNLNTGELFF. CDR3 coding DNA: TGTGCCAGCAGCTTACTTAGCGGGAGATCAAACCTAAACACCGGGGAGCTGTTTTTT.

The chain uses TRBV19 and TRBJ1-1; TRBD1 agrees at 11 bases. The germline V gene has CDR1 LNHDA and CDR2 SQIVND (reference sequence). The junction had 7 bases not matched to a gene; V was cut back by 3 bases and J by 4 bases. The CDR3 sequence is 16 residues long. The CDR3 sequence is CASSIGTGGPFTEAFF. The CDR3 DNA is TGTGCCAGTAGTATTGGGACAGGGGGACCCTTCACTGAAGCTTTCTTT.

The CDR3 bases are TGCAGCGTGAAACCGGGACTAAGCTCCTACGAGCAGTACTTC. Amino acid sequence: CSVKPGLSSYEQYF. The genes are TRBV29-1 and TRBJ2-7, with 7 bases identical to TRBD2. The CDR3 extends over 14 amino acids. The germline V gene encodes CDR1 SQVTM and CDR2 ANQGSEA. V lost 6 bases to trimming and J lost 0 bases; unmatched junction nucleotides: 8.

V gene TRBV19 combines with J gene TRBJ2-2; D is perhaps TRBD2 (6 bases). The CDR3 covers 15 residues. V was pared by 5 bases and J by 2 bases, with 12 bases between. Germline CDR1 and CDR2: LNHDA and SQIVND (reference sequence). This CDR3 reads CASSLGTRNTGELFF. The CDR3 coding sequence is TGTGCCAGTAGTCTGGGGACTCGAAACACCGGGGAGCTGTTTTTT. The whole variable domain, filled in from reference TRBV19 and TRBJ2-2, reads DGGITQSPKYLFRKEGQNVTLSCEQNLNHDAMYWYRQDPGQGLRLIYYSQIVNDFQKGDIAEGYSVSREKKESFPLTVTSAQKNPTAFYLCASSLGTRNTGELFFGEGSRLTVL.

The CDR3 nucleotides read TGTGCCAGCAGCGTGGGACTAGCGGGAGGGGGATACTACGAGCAGTACTTC. Encoded protein: CASSVGLAGGGYYEQYF. The chain uses TRBV9 and TRBJ2-7; TRBD2 matches 16 bases. The length of the CDR3 is 17 residues. The trim removed 2 bases at V and 3 bases at J, leaving 5 bases unmatched. Germline-derived CDR1 and CDR2 are SGDLS and YYNGEE.

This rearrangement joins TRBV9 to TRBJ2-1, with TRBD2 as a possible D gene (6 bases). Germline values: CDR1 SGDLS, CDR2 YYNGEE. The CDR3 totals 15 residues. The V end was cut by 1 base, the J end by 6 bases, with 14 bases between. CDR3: CASSVNGGESNEQFF. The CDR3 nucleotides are TGTGCCAGCAGCGTAAACGGAGGGGAGTCCAATGAGCAGTTCTTC.